This T cell receptor beta chain was sequenced in a study of blood T cell repertoires in COVID-19. The CDR3 totals 12 residues. Trimming stripped 4 bases from V and 5 bases from J, with 8 bases between. Germline V gene sequence: CDR1 SGHAT, CDR2 FQNNGV. Assay: immunoSEQ multiplex PCR; the TCRdb copy retains only in-frame clones and omits some. The table has approximately 240,000 clones, approximately 80% seen once; the top ten hold 3% to 4%. The sequenced material came from peripheral blood. This receptor was obtained from a woman aged 40 to 50 with active or convalescent COVID-19. The rearrangement joins TRBV11-2 to TRBJ1-1, with D perhaps TRBD1 (5 bases). The CDR3 here is CASSWGGTEAFF. CDR3 nucleotides: TGTGCCAGCAGCTGGGGGGGGACTGAAGCTTTCTTT.